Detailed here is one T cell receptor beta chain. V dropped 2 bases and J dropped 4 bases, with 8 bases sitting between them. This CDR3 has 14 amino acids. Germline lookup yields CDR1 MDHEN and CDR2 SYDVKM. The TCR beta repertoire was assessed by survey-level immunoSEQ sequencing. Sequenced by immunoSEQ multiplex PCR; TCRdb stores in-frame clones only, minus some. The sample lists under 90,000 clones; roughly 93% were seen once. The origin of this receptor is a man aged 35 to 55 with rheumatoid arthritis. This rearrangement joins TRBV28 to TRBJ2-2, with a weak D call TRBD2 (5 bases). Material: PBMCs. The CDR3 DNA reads TGTGCCAGCAGTTTACCGGGAACCACCGGGGAGCTGTTTTTT. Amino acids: CASSLPGTTGELFF.